This T cell receptor beta chain emerged from a study of beta chain features in type 1 diabetes. General study points: Patients' naive, central memory and Treg TCRB repertoires seemed closer to one another than those of healthy donors. Shorter TCRB CDR3s, moderately but significantly so, marked every one of the four CD4+ subsets in Type 1 diabetes patients.

Reverse transcription of all isolated RNA meant that expressed TCRB transcripts were sequenced. Method: immunoSEQ multiplex PCR; TCRdb's copy keeps in-frame clones and lacks some. The sample consists of about 150,000 clones, 11% of them appearing once. As concerns this clone: Its specificity is unknown.

The J segment lost 7 bases and the V segment lost 0 bases, leaving 11 bases of the junction unmatched. Germline-derived CDR1 and CDR2 are LGHNA and YSLEER. CDR3 length: 16 amino acids. This sequence originates from a man between 18 and 35 years old in good health. V and J are TRBV4-3 and TRBJ2-7, with TRBD1 identical over 8 bases. Sequenced: central memory CD4+ T cells from blood. Here the CDR3 DNA reads TGCGCCAGCAGCCAAGAGATGGACAGGGCCCCCCGAGAGCAGTACTTC. Its translation: CASSQEMDRAPREQYF.